These T cell receptor beta chains were read from a single sample in a study of blood T cell repertoires in COVID-19. Assay: immunoSEQ multiplex PCR; the TCRdb copy retains only in-frame clones and omits some. The sample records around 250,000 clones, about 87% being singletons. The sequenced sample was PBMCs or T cells enriched from blood (not recorded which). Every receptor here comes from a woman in her thirties or forties with acute COVID-19. Both conserved end residues are part of each CDR3. D genes are given only for firm matches. The size entry is marked missing in some rows and otherwise reads once, few, many or a size class.

v_call	j_call	clone_size	d_call	cdr3_aa	cdr3_nt
TRBV4-1	TRBJ1-3	many	NA	CASSQVASSGNTIYF	TGCGCCAGCAGCCAAGTTGCGAGCTCTGGAAACACCATATATTTT
TRBV18	TRBJ1-2	NA	TRBD1	CASSSIRDSESGYGYTF	TGTGCCAGCTCTTCGATTCGGGACAGCGAATCAGGGTATGGCTACACCTTC
TRBV10-3	TRBJ2-1	NA	TRBD2	CAISELAGSSYNEQFF	TGTGCCATCAGTGAGTTAGCGGGGAGCTCCTACAATGAGCAGTTCTTC
TRBV7-8	TRBJ2-1	NA	NA	CASSLSNEQFF	TGTGCCAGCAGCCTCAGTAATGAGCAGTTCTTC
TRBV10-1	TRBJ1-1	once	NA	CASSPVRGETEAFF	TGCGCCAGCAGTCCGGTGCGGGGGGAAACTGAAGCTTTCTTT
TRBV5-6	TRBJ2-7	NA	TRBD2	CASSLGLAGDSNEQYF	TGTGCCAGCAGCTTGGGACTAGCGGGGGACTCCAACGAGCAGTACTTC
TRBV18	TRBJ2-7	NA	TRBD2	CASSPPMGGEDGLAPPKQYF	TGTGCCAGCTCACCACCGATGGGGGGAGAGGATGGACTAGCCCCACCAAAGCAGTACTTC
TRBV24-1	TRBJ2-6	NA	NA	CATSALSGANVLTF	TGTGCCACCAGTGCCCTCTCTGGGGCCAACGTCCTGACTTTC
TRBV21-1	TRBJ1-2	NA	NA	CASSSSSAAPGTLYGYTF	TGTGCCAGCAGCAGTAGCAGCGCGGCACCCGGCACCCTTTATGGCTACACCTTC
TRBV28	TRBJ1-5	NA	NA	CASSLKGPNQPQHF	TGTGCCAGCAGTTTAAAGGGGCCCAATCAGCCCCAGCATTTT
TRBV24-1	TRBJ2-2	NA	NA	CATARTRNRESTGELFF	TGTGCCACCGCGAGAACCAGAAACAGGGAATCCACCGGGGAGCTGTTTTTT
TRBV18	TRBJ1-1	NA	NA	CASSPRVGWNTEAFF	TGTGCCAGCTCACCCCGGGTCGGGTGGAACACTGAAGCTTTCTTT
TRBV30	TRBJ2-5	NA	NA	CARLIPGAQETQYF	TGTGCCCGCTTAATACCCGGAGCCCAAGAGACCCAGTACTTC
TRBV5-4	TRBJ1-2	NA	NA	CASRYKELRSNYGYTF	TGTGCCAGCAGGTATAAGGAGCTCCGTTCTAACTATGGCTACACCTTC
TRBV10-1	TRBJ1-3	NA	NA	CASSGQGSGNTIYF	TGCGCCAGCAGTGGTCAGGGATCTGGAAACACCATATATTTT
TRBV3-1/TRBV3-2	TRBJ1-2	NA	NA	CASSPQEGGYTF	TGTGCCAGCAGCCCCCAGGAGGGTGGCTACACCTTC
TRBV6-5	TRBJ1-5	NA	TRBD1	CASSNRGATGQPQHF	TGTGCCAGCAGTAACAGGGGCGCCACGGGGCAGCCCCAGCATTTT
TRBV7-2	TRBJ1-2	NA	NA	CASSSDSTNYGYTF	TGTGCCAGCAGCTCGGACTCGACTAACTATGGCTACACCTTC
TRBV6-2/TRBV6-3	TRBJ1-1	NA	TRBD1	CASSFRTGGDTEAFF	TGTGCCAGCAGTTTCCGGACAGGGGGGGACACTGAAGCTTTCTTT
TRBV16	TRBJ1-1	once	NA	CASSQSGAIIAFF	TGTGCCAGCAGCCAATCAGGGGCTATAATAGCTTTCTTT
TRBV7-9	TRBJ2-5	NA	TRBD2	CASSTTRGLAAQETQYF	TGTGCCAGCAGCACGACCCGGGGACTAGCGGCGCAAGAGACCCAGTACTTC
TRBV28	TRBJ2-1	NA	NA	CASSLFGEYVGNEQFF	TGTGCCAGCAGTTTATTCGGGGAATATGTTGGCAATGAGCAGTTCTTC
TRBV7-2	TRBJ2-2	once	NA	CASSLSASDGELFF	TGTGCCAGCAGCTTAAGCGCCTCTGACGGGGAGCTGTTTTTT
TRBV29-1	TRBJ2-1	once	NA	CSVDGSWGRGEQFF	TGCAGCGTTGATGGGAGTTGGGGAAGGGGGGAGCAGTTCTTC
TRBV9	TRBJ2-2	NA	TRBD1	CASSQLTGGFPRGLFF	TGTGCCAGCAGCCAGTTGACAGGGGGCTTCCCACGGGGGCTGTTTTTT
TRBV2	TRBJ1-1	once	NA	CASGAPGNTEAFF	TGTGCCAGCGGCGCCCCGGGTAACACTGAAGCTTTCTTT
TRBV11-3	TRBJ2-5	NA	NA	CASSPTGYETQYF	TGTGCCAGCAGCCCGACAGGATATGAGACCCAGTACTTC
TRBV29-1	TRBJ2-7	NA	TRBD2	CSVEGAGGSYEQYF	TGCAGCGTTGAAGGAGCGGGGGGGTCCTACGAGCAGTACTTC
TRBV30	TRBJ2-7	NA	TRBD1	CAWRGQGIVEQYF	TGTGCCTGGAGAGGACAGGGGATAGTCGAGCAGTACTTC
TRBV2	TRBJ2-2	NA	TRBD1	CASSEGTGATGELFF	TGTGCCAGCAGTGAAGGGACAGGGGCCACCGGGGAGCTGTTTTTT
TRBV12-3/TRBV12-4	TRBJ2-1	NA	NA	CASSPRDAGEQFF	TGTGCCAGCAGTCCCCGGGATGCAGGTGAGCAGTTCTTC
TRBV20-1	TRBJ2-7	NA	NA	CSGVVKYEQYF	TGCAGTGGAGTGGTTAAGTACGAGCAGTACTTC
TRBV7-9	TRBJ1-1	NA	TRBD1	CASSLQQGAPNTEAFF	TGTGCCAGCAGCTTGCAACAGGGGGCGCCGAACACTGAAGCTTTCTTT
TRBV5-6	TRBJ1-2	NA	NA	CASSTGWADGGYGYTF	TGTGCCAGCAGCACCGGGTGGGCCGACGGGGGCTATGGCTACACCTTC
TRBV18	TRBJ2-1	NA	TRBD1	CASSPPSGQQYNEQFF	TGTGCCAGCTCACCACCGTCGGGACAGCAATACAATGAGCAGTTCTTC
TRBV7-2	TRBJ2-6	NA	TRBD2	CASSLNGGSGANVLTF	TGTGCCAGCAGCTTAAACGGGGGGTCTGGGGCCAACGTCCTGACTTTC
TRBV5-1	TRBJ1-1	NA	NA	CASSLDRGGEAFF	TGCGCCAGCAGCTTGGATCGGGGTGGTGAGGCTTTCTTT
TRBV9	TRBJ1-3	few	TRBD1	CASSVGTGLYSGNTIYF	TGTGCCAGCAGCGTAGGGACAGGCCTATACTCTGGAAACACCATATATTTT
TRBV10-3	TRBJ1-1	NA	NA	CAISEAGALGNTEAFF	TGTGCCATCAGTGAGGCGGGGGCGCTGGGGAACACTGAAGCTTTCTTT
TRBV14	TRBJ1-2	few	NA	CASSQVGGANYGYTF	TGTGCCAGCAGCCAAGTCGGCGGAGCTAACTATGGCTACACCTTC
TRBV7-9	TRBJ1-1	NA	TRBD1	CASSSPQKPTGQGDTEAFF	TGTGCCAGCAGCTCCCCACAAAAACCGACCGGACAGGGAGACACTGAAGCTTTCTTT
TRBV13	TRBJ1-5	once	NA	CASSLGGSQPQHF	TGTGCCAGCAGCTTAGGAGGGAGTCAGCCCCAGCATTTT
TRBV5-1	TRBJ1-4	NA	TRBD1	CASSPSGQGFLGEKLFF	TGCGCCAGCAGCCCCTCCGGACAGGGGTTTTTAGGTGAAAAACTGTTTTTT
TRBV28	TRBJ1-1	NA	NA	CASSFQTGTTEAFF	TGTGCCAGCAGTTTCCAAACAGGGACCACTGAAGCTTTCTTT
TRBV10-2	TRBJ1-6	NA	TRBD1	CASSRGQGGSPLHF	TGCGCCAGCAGCCGGGGACAGGGAGGTTCACCCCTCCACTTT
TRBV3-1/TRBV3-2	TRBJ1-2	NA	NA	CASSPTVEGTFYGYTF	TGTGCCAGCAGCCCGACGGTGGAGGGCACCTTCTATGGCTACACCTTC
TRBV30	TRBJ2-1	NA	NA	CAWTGKEDFYNEQFF	TGTGCCTGGACCGGCAAGGAGGACTTCTACAATGAGCAGTTCTTC
TRBV5-1	TRBJ2-2	NA	NA	CASSLDGGSGELFF	TGCGCCAGCAGCTTGGATGGGGGCTCCGGGGAGCTGTTTTTT
TRBV29-1	TRBJ1-2	NA	NA	CSVENRNNYGYTF	TGCAGCGTTGAAAACAGGAATAACTATGGCTACACCTTC